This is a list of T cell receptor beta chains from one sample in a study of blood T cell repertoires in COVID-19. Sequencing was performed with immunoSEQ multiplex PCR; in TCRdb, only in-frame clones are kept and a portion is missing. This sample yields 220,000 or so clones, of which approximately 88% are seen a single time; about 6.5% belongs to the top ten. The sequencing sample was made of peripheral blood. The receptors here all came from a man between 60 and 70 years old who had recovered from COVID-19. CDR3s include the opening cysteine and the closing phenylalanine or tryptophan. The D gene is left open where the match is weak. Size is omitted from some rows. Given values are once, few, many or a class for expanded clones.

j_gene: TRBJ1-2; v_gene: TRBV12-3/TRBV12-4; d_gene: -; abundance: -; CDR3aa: CASSFGTRGYTF; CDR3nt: TGTGCCAGCAGTTTTGGGACACGTGGCTACACCTTC
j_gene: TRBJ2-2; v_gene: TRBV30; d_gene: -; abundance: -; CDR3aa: CAWSVRLTGTGELFF; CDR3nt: TGTGCCTGGAGTGTCCGGCTAACGGGGACCGGGGAGCTGTTTTTT
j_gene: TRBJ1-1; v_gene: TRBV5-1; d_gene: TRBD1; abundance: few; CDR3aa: CASSLGQGVLKAFF; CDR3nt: TGCGCCAGCAGCTTGGGACAGGGGGTTCTGAAGGCTTTCTTT
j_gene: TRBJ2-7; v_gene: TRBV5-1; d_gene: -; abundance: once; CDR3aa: CASSRQTSYEQYF; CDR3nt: TGCGCCAGCTCGAGACAGACTTCCTACGAGCAGTACTTC
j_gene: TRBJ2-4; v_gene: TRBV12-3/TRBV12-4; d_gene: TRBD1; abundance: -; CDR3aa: CASSPRDRVYQYF; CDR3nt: TGTGCCAGCAGTCCCCGGGACAGGGTCTATCAGTACTTC
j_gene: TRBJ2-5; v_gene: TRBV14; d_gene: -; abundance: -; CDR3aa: CASSPDRIETQYF; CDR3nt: TGTGCCAGCAGCCCCGACAGGATAGAGACCCAGTACTTC
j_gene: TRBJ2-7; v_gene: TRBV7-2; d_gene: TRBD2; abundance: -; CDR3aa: CASSSPGRGASYEQYF; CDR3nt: TGTGCCAGCAGCTCGCCGGGGCGGGGGGCCAGCTACGAGCAGTACTTC
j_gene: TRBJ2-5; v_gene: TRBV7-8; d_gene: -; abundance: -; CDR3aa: CASSLGRQTETQYF; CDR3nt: TGTGCCAGCAGCTTAGGGAGACAGACGGAGACCCAGTACTTC
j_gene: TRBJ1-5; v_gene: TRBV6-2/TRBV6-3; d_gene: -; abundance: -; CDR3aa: CASSSGANQPQHF; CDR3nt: TGTGCCAGCAGTTCAGGGGCCAATCAGCCCCAGCATTTT
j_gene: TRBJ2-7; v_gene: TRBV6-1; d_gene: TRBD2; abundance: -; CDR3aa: CASSEPGLSDEQYF; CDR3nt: TGTGCCAGCAGTGAACCGGGACTAAGCGACGAGCAGTACTTC
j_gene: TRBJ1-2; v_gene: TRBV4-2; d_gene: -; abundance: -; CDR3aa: CASSPHSESGIANYGYTF; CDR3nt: TGTGCCAGCAGCCCCCACTCCGAATCAGGAATCGCTAACTATGGCTACACCTTC
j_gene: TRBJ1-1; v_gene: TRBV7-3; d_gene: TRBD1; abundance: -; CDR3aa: CASSKDRGNPNTEAFF; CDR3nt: TGTGCCAGCAGCAAAGACAGGGGGAACCCGAACACTGAAGCTTTCTTT
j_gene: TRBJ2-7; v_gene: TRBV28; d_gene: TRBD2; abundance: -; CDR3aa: CASSQTQGLAGPYEQYF; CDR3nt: TGTGCCAGCAGTCAAACTCAGGGACTAGCGGGACCCTACGAGCAGTACTTC
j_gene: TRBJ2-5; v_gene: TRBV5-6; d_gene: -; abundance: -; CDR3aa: CASSLRSREEGTQYF; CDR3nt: TGTGCCAGCAGCTTACGTTCTAGGGAGGAGGGGACCCAGTACTTC
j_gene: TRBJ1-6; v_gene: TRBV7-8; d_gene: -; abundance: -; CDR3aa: CASSLDRVVLLGISPLHF; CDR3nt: TGTGCCAGCAGCTTAGACCGGGTTGTACTTCTAGGAATCTCACCCCTCCACTTT
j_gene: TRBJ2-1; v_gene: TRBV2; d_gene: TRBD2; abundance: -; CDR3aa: CASSEEGTSEFF; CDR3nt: TGTGCCAGCAGCGAGGAAGGGACTAGCGAGTTCTTC
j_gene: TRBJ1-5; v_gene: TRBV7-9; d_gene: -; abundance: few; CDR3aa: CATRLGGGRGQPQHF; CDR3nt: TGTGCCACCCGCTTAGGGGGGGGGCGGGGCCAGCCCCAGCATTTT
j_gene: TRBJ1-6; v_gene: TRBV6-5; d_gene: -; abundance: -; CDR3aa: CASSYSMESPLHF; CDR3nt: TGTGCCAGCAGTTATTCAATGGAGTCACCCCTCCACTTT
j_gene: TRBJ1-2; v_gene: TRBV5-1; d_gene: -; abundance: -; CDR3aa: CASSLIDRYGYTF; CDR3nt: TGCGCCAGCAGCTTGATTGACAGATATGGCTACACCTTC
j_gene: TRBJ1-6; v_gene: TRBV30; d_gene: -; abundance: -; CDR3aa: CAWRQDNSPLHF; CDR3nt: TGTGCCTGGAGACAGGATAATTCACCCCTCCACTTT
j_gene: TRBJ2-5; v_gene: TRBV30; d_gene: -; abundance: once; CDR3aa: CAWTSGRQETQYF; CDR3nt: TGTGCCTGGACCTCGGGGAGACAAGAGACCCAGTACTTC
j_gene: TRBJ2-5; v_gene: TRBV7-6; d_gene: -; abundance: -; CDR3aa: CASSPRAGETQYF; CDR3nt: TGTGCCAGCAGCCCTCGGGCGGGGGAGACCCAGTACTTC
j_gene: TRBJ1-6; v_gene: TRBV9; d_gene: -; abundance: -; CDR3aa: CASSVGGGNSPLHF; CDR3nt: TGTGCCAGCAGCGTCGGGGGAGGTAATTCACCCCTCCACTTT
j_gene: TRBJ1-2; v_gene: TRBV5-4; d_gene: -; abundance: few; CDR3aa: CASSLRGNYGYTF; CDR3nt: TGTGCCAGCAGCTTGAGGGGGAACTATGGCTACACCTTC
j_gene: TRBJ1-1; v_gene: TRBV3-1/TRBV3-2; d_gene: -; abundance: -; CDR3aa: CASSQLRGITEAFF; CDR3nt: TGTGCCAGCAGCCAATTACGGGGGATTACTGAAGCTTTCTTT
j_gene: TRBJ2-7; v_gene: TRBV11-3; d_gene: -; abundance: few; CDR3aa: CASSQYTGYEQYF; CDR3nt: TGTGCCAGCAGCCAATATACAGGGTACGAGCAGTACTTC
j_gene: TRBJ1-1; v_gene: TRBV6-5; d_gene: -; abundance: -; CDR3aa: CASSYFRGGSAEAFF; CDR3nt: TGTGCCAGCAGTTACTTCCGCGGGGGAAGCGCTGAAGCTTTCTTT
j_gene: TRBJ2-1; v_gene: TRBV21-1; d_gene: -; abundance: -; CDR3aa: CASSRTGRDGHEQFF; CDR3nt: TGTGCCAGCAGCAGGACAGGGCGGGATGGGCATGAGCAGTTCTTC
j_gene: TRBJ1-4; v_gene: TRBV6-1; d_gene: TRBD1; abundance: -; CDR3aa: CASSALPGQGAEKLFF; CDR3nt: TGTGCCAGCAGTGCGCTCCCGGGACAGGGAGCTGAAAAACTGTTTTTT
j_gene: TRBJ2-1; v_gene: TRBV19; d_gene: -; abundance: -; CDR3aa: CATQGLEDRSYNEQFF; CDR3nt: TGTGCCACCCAGGGGTTGGAGGACCGCTCCTACAATGAGCAGTTCTTC
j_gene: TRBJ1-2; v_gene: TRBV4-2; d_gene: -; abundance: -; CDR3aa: CASSAPGAMGYGYTF; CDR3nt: TGTGCCAGCAGCGCACCAGGGGCCATGGGGTATGGCTACACCTTC
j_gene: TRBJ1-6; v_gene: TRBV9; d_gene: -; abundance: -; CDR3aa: CASSVDPGSNSPLHF; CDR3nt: TGTGCCAGCAGCGTAGATCCAGGGTCGAATTCACCCCTCCACTTT
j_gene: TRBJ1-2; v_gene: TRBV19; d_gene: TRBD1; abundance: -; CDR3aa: CASSISGTGEGYTF; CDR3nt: TGTGCCAGTAGTATAAGTGGTACAGGGGAAGGCTACACCTTC
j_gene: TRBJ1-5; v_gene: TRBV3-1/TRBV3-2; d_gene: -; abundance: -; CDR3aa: CASSQASGQPQHF; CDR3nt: TGTGCCAGCAGCCAAGCATCGGGACAGCCCCAGCATTTT
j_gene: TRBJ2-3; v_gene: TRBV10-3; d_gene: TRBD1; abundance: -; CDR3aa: CAIGLTGANTDTQYF; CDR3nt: TGTGCCATTGGCCTGACAGGGGCTAACACAGATACGCAGTATTTT
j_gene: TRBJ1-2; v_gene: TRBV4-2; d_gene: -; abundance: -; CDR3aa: CASSQGFRDGYTF; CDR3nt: TGTGCCAGCAGCCAAGGCTTCAGGGATGGCTACACCTTC
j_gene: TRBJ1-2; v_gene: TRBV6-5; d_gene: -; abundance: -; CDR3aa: CASTATGGYGYTF; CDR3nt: TGTGCCAGCACCGCGACAGGAGGTTATGGCTACACCTTC
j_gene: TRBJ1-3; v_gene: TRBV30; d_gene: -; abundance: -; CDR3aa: CAWSATVGSGNTIYF; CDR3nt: TGTGCCTGGAGCGCGACAGTCGGCTCTGGAAACACCATATATTTT
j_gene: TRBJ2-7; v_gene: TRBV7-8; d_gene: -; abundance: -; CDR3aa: CASSLVWAQPPYEQYF; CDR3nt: TGTGCCAGCAGCTTAGTTTGGGCTCAGCCCCCCTACGAGCAGTACTTC
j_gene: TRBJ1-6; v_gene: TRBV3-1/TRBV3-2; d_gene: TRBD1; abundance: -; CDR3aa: CASSQDWTGSSPLHF; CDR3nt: TGTGCCAGCAGCCAAGACTGGACAGGGAGTTCACCCCTCCACTTT
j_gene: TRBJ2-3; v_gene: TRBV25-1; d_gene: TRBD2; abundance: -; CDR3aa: CASSEYLAGVVDTQYF; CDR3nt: TGTGCCAGCAGTGAATACCTAGCGGGAGTGGTAGATACGCAGTATTTT
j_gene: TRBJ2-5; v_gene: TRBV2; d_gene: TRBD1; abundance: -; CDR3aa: CASSTGQGQETQYF; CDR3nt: TGTGCCAGCAGTACGGGACAGGGGCAAGAGACCCAGTACTTC
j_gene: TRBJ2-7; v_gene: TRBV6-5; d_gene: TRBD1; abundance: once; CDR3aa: CASSSTGGRYEQYF; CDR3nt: TGTGCCAGCAGTTCCACAGGGGGCAGGTACGAGCAGTACTTC
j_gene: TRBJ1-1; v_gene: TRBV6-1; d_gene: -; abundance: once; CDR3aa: CASSEGVVRGPLAFF; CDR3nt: TGTGCCAGCAGTGAAGGAGTCGTAAGGGGTCCGTTAGCTTTCTTT
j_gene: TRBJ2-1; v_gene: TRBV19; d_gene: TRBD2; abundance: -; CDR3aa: CASSRTSGDNEQFF; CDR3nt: TGTGCCAGTAGTAGAACTAGCGGGGACAATGAGCAGTTCTTC
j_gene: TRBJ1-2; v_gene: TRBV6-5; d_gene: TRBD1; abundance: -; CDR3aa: CASSYSDRLDGYTF; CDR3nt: TGTGCCAGCAGTTACTCGGACAGGTTGGATGGCTACACCTTC
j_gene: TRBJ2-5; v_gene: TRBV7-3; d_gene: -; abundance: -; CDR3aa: CASSSGPLGTQYF; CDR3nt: TGTGCCAGCAGCTCAGGGCCCCTTGGGACCCAGTACTTC
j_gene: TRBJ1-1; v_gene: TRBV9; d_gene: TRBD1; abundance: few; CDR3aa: CASSVRDRVFQAFF; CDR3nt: TGTGCCAGCAGCGTACGGGACAGGGTATTCCAAGCTTTCTTT
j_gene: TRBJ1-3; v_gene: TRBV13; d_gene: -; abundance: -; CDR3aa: CASSLQGKGGGNTIYF; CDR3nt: TGTGCCAGCAGCTTACAGGGGAAGGGTGGTGGAAACACCATATATTTT
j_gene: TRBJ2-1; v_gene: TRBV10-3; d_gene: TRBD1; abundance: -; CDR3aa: CAISQPGQGLLSSYNEQFF; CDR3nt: TGTGCCATCAGTCAACCGGGACAGGGGCTACTATCCTCCTACAATGAGCAGTTCTTC
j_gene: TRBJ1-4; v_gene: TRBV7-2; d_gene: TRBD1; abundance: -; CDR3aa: CASSPAGAGGRRTNEKLFF; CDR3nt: TGTGCCAGCAGCCCCGCCGGGGCAGGGGGCAGGAGAACTAATGAAAAACTGTTTTTT
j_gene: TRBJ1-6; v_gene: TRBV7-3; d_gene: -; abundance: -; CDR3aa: CASSLTGFNSPLHF; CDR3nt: TGTGCCAGCAGCTTGACAGGATTTAATTCACCCCTCCACTTT
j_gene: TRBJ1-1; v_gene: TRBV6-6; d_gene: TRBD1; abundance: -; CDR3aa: CASSYSGQGKNTEAFF; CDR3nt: TGTGCCAGCAGTTACTCAGGACAGGGTAAGAACACTGAAGCTTTCTTT
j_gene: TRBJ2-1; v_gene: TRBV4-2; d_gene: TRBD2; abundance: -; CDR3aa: CASTKGQRMRTSGSSPYNEQFF; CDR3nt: TGTGCCAGCACAAAGGGACAGCGTATGCGGACTAGCGGGAGTAGCCCCTACAATGAGCAGTTCTTC
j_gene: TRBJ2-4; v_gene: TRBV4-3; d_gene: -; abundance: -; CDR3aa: CASSQGLAKNIQYF; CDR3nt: TGCGCCAGCAGCCAGGGACTAGCCAAAAACATTCAGTACTTC
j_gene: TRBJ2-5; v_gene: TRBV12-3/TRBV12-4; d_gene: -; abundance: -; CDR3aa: CASSPRETQYF; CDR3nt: TGTGCCAGCAGCCCCCGGGAGACCCAGTACTTC
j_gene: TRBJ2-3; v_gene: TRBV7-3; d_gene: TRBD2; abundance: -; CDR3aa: CASSLGRAVADTQYF; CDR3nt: TGTGCCAGCAGCTTAGGGAGGGCCGTAGCAGATACGCAGTATTTT
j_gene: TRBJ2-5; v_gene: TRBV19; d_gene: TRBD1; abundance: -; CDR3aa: CASSSLWTGVQETQYF; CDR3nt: TGTGCCAGTAGTTCCCTTTGGACAGGGGTCCAAGAGACCCAGTACTTC
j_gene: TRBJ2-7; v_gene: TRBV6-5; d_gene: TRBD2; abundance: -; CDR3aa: CASSYSGKGRAYEQYF; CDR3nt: TGTGCCAGCAGTTACTCTGGGAAGGGGAGGGCCTACGAGCAGTACTTC